This TCR beta chain is from a study of shared clonotypes between healthy human individuals. General study points: Larger estimated richness was generally recorded for naive subsets relative to memory subsets. In contrast to clonotypes shared by all four donors, non-shared clonotypes had lower generation probabilities.

Comments on this clone: Its target is not known.

Donors included only healthy HIV-negative adults lacking recent acute infections or vaccinations. There were only Caucasian adults among the donors, and all lived in Nashville, Tennessee. Per the germline V gene, CDR1 is GTSNPN and CDR2 is SVGIG (reference sequence). The CDR3 extends over 12 amino acids. Trimming pared 0 bases from V and 4 bases from J, leaving 6 bases between. Only in-frame clones appear in the TCRdb table, and some are missing; sequencing was by immunoSEQ multiplex PCR. In the table there are about 1.1 million clones, roughly 80% of which are singletons. The source material was memory CD4+ T cells from PBMCs. Subset denoted: CD45RA-negative fraction. The TCR originated in a man between 18 and 35 years old in good health. Some clones in this sample may be carry-over from other donors' samples. This rearrangement joins TRBV30 to TRBJ2-5; no definite D call. The CDR3 DNA sequence: TGTGCCTGGAGTGTAGCCCGAGAGACCCAGTACTTC. It encodes CAWSVARETQYF.